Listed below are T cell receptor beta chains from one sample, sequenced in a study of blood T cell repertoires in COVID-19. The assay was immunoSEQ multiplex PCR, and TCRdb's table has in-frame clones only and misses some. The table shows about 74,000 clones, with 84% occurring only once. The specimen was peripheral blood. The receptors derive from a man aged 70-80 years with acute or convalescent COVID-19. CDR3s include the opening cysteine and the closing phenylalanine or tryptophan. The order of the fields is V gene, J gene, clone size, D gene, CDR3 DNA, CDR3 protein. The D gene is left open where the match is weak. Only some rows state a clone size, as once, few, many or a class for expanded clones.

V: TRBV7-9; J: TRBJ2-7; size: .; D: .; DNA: TGTGCCAGCAGCTTAGCCGCAAGGGGGGGCCGCCCCTACGAGCAGTACTTC; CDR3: CASSLAARGGRPYEQYF
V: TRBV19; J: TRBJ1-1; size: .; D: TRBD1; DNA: TGTGCCAGTAGTCAGTGGGACAGATTGAACACTGAAGCTTTCTTT; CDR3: CASSQWDRLNTEAFF
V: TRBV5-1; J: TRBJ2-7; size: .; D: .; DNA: TGCGCCAGCAATTTAGAAGGGGCGGGAGAGCAGTACTTC; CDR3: CASNLEGAGEQYF
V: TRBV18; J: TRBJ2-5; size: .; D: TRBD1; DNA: TGTGCCAGCTCCCCGGGACAGGCTACAGGAAAAACCCAGTACTTC; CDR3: CASSPGQATGKTQYF
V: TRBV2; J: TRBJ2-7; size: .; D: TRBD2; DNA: TGTGCCAGCAGTGGCGGGAGGGTGGTGTACGAGCAGTACTTC; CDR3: CASSGGRVVYEQYF
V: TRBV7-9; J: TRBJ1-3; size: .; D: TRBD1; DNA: TGTGCCAGCAGCGGCCGACAGGGTGCCGGATCTGGAAACACCATATATTTT; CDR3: CASSGRQGAGSGNTIYF
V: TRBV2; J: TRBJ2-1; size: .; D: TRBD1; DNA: TGTGCCAGCAGTAGCACCGGGACAGTCTACAATGAGCAGTTCTTC; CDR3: CASSSTGTVYNEQFF
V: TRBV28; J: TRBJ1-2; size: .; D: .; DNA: TGTGCCAGTAGAGCAGGCCTATATGGCTACACCTTC; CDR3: CASRAGLYGYTF
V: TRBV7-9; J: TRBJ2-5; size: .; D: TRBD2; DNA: TGTGCCAGCAGCTTGAACCACCGGGGGGGCCTGGGAGAGACCCAGTACTTC; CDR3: CASSLNHRGGLGETQYF
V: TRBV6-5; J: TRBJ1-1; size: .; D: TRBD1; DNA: TGTGCCAGCAGTTTGACAGGGATGAACACTGAAGCTTTCTTT; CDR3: CASSLTGMNTEAFF
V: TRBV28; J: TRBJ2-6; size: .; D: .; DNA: TGTGCCAGCAGTTTATCACTAACCCCGGGTGGGGCCAACGTCCTGACTTTC; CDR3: CASSLSLTPGGANVLTF
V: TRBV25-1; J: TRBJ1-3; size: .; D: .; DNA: TGTGCCAGCATAGGGGCTGGCTCTGGAAACACCATATATTTT; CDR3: CASIGAGSGNTIYF
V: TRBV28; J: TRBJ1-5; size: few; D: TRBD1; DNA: TGTGCCAGCAGTTTAGCGACAGGGTATCAGCCCCAGCATTTT; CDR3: CASSLATGYQPQHF
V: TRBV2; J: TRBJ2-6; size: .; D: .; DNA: TGTGCCAGCAGGGGGACACTGAGCTCTGGGGCCAACGTCCTGACTTTC; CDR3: CASRGTLSSGANVLTF
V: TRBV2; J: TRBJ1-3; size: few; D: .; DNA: TGTGCCAGCAGTGTCGGGGGGAGCTCTGGAAACACCATATATTTT; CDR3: CASSVGGSSGNTIYF
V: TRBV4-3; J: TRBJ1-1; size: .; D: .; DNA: TGCGCCAGCCCCCAGCGGAACACTGAAGCTTTCTTT; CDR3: CASPQRNTEAFF
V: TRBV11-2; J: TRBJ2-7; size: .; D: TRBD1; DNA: TGTGCCAGCAGAATTACAGGGGGCTCCTACGAGCAGTACTTC; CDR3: CASRITGGSYEQYF
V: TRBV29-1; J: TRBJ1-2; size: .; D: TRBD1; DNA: TGCAGCGGGGGACAGGGGGACGTTAATGGCTACACCTTC; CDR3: CSGGQGDVNGYTF
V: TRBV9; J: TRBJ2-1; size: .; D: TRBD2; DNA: TGTGCCAGCAGCGTAGATGCGGGAGAGAGGTACAATGAGCAGTTCTTC; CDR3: CASSVDAGERYNEQFF
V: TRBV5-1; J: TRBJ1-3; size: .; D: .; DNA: TGCGCCAGCAGCTTGACAGGGCCTGGAAACACCATATATTTT; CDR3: CASSLTGPGNTIYF
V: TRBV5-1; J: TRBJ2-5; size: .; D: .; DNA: TGCGCCAGCAGCCACGGGAGAGGGTACCAAGAGACCCAGTACTTC; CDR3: CASSHGRGYQETQYF
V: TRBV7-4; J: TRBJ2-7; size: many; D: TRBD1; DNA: TGTGCCAGCAGCCGAGGGGACAGGGGGAGGAACGAGCAGTACTTC; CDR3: CASSRGDRGRNEQYF
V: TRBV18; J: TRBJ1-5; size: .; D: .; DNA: TGTGCCAGCTCACCATCAGGAAGCAATCAGCCCCAGCATTTT; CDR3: CASSPSGSNQPQHF
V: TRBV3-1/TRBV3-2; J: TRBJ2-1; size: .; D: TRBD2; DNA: TGTGCCAGCAGCCCCACTGGACTAGCGGGAGCGAATGAGCAGTTCTTC; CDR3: CASSPTGLAGANEQFF
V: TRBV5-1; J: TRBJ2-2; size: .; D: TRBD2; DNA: TGCGCCAGCACTGGGGGGTCTAGCGGAAAAACCGGGGAGCTGTTTTTT; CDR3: CASTGGSSGKTGELFF
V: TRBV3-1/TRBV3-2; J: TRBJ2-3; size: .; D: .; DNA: TGTGCCAGCAGCCAAGTTGGGGGCCTAAGCACAGATACGCAGTATTTT; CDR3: CASSQVGGLSTDTQYF
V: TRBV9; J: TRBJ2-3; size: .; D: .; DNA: TGTGCCAGCAGCCCCAGGACACTGAGCACAGATACGCAGTATTTT; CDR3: CASSPRTLSTDTQYF
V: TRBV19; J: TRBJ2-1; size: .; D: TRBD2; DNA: TGTGCCAGTAGATCCGGGACTAGCGGGAGAGGGGGGCCCGATGAGCAGTTCTTC; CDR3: CASRSGTSGRGGPDEQFF
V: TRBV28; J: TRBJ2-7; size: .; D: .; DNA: TGTGCCAGCAAACCGGACAGTACCTACGAGCAGTACTTC; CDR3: CASKPDSTYEQYF
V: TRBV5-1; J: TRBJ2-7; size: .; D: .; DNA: TGCGCCAGCAGCGTTACAGGGCTAAGCTCCTACGAGCAGTACTTC; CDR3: CASSVTGLSSYEQYF
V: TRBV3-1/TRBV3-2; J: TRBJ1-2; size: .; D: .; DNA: TGTGCCAGCAGCCAAGATCAGCGTTTAGGCTACACCTTC; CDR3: CASSQDQRLGYTF
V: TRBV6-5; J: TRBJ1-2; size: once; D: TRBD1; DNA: TGTGCCAGCAGTTCCTTCGGACAGGGCACGTCCTATGGCTACACCTTC; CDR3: CASSSFGQGTSYGYTF
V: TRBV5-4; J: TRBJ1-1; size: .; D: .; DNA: TGTGCCAGCAGCTTGGGAGGGAACACTGAAGCTTTCTTT; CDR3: CASSLGGNTEAFF
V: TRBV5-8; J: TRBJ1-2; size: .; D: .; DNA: TGTGCCAGCAGCTTGAGGTCGGGGTTCCACACCTTC; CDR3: CASSLRSGFHTF
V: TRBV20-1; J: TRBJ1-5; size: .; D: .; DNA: TGCAGTGCTAGTACAGGTCCTAATCAGCCCCAGCATTTT; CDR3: CSASTGPNQPQHF
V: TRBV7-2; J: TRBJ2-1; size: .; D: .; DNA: TGTGCCAGCAGGAGTACCGGGACCCATAGGAGGGATGAGCAGTTCTTC; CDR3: CASRSTGTHRRDEQFF
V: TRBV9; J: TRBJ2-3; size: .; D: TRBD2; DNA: TGTGCCAGCAGCCCCCCGGCGGGAGGGGCAGATACGCAGTATTTT; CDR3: CASSPPAGGADTQYF
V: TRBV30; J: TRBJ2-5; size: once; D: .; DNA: TGTGCCTGGGCCCGCGCCGGGAGCCCCGAGACCCAGTACTTC; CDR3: CAWARAGSPETQYF
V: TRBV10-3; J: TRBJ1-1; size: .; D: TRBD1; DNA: TGTGCCATCAGTGATCTCAGGACAGGGGACACTGAAGCTTTCTTT; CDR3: CAISDLRTGDTEAFF
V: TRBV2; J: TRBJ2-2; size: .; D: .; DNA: TGTGCCAGCATTAGGAACACCGGGGAGCTGTTTTTT; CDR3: CASIRNTGELFF
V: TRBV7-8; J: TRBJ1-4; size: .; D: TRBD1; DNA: TGTGCCAGCAGCCCCCCGTGGACAGGGGGAAGTGAAAAACTGTTTTTT; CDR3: CASSPPWTGGSEKLFF
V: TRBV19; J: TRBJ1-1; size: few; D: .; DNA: TGTGCCAGTAGTTTACCGCAGGGTGAAACTGAAGCTTTCTTT; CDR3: CASSLPQGETEAFF
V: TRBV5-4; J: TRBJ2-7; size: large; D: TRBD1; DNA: TGTGCCACCCTCAGGGACAGGGACCACGAGCAGTACTTC; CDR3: CATLRDRDHEQYF
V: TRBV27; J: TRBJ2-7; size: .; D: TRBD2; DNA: TGTGCCAGCAGGCCCACTAGCGGGAGGGGGGTCGGGGAGCAGTACTTC; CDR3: CASRPTSGRGVGEQYF
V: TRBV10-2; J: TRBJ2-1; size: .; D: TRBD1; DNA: TGCGCCAGCTGGGGACAGGGCCCCTACCATGAGCAGTTCTTC; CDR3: CASWGQGPYHEQFF
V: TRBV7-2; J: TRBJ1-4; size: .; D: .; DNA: TGTGCCAGCAGCTTACTAGGGGGAAGAGAAAAACTGTTTTTT; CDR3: CASSLLGGREKLFF
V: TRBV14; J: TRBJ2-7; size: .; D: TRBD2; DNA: TGTGCCAGCAGCCCAGCGGGATACTACGAGCAGTACTTC; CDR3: CASSPAGYYEQYF
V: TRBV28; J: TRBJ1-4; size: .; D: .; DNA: TGTGCCAGCGGGGGGTCTTCCGCAACTAATGAAAAACTGTTTTTT; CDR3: CASGGSSATNEKLFF
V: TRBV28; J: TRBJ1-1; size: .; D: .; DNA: TGTGCCAGCAGTTTCGGGTACACTGAAGCTTTCTTT; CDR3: CASSFGYTEAFF
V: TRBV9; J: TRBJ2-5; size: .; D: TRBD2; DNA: TGTGCCAGCAGCGTCAGCGGGAGGGAGACCCAGTACTTC; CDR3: CASSVSGRETQYF
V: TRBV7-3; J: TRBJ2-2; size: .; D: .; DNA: TGTGCCAGCAGCTTAACGCGGACCGGGGAGCTGTTTTTT; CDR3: CASSLTRTGELFF
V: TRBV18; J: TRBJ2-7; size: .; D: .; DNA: TGTGCCAGCTCACCCCGCAGGGGATACGAGCAGTACTTC; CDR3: CASSPRRGYEQYF